This TCR beta chain was documented in a study of blood T cells in healthy people across ages. Study conclusions and caveats: Age brought a roughly linear fall in TCR beta diversity measured per million T cells.

The V gene end was trimmed by 2 bases and the J gene end by 11 bases; junction bases not matched to a gene: 14. The CDR3 consists of 16 residues. The germline V gene encodes CDR1 SGHRS and CDR2 YFSETQ. A second PCR, run for about 7 to 12 cycles, used a sample-barcoded 5' primer plus a J-beta primer mix. TCRdb called the 5' RACE reads again in MiXCR, with one record for every CDR3 protein. The sample holds roughly 640,000 distinct CDR3 sequences, around 31% seen once. A note on this clonotype: What it binds is unknown.

This chain connects TRBV5-1 to TRBJ1-1; 11 bases align to TRBD1. The sample consisted of blood. The clonotype originates from a woman at least 80 years old in good health. For the CDR3, the DNA is TGCGCCAGCAGCTTCGGGACAGGGGGGAGGGAGCGTAGCGCTTTCTTT. Its protein is CASSFGTGGRERSAFF.